This is a list of T cell receptor beta chains from one sample in a study of blood T cell repertoires in COVID-19. The repertoire was sequenced with immunoSEQ multiplex PCR; TCRdb's copy has only in-frame clones and lacks some. In the table there are around 300,000 clones, 87% of which are singletons. Sequencing was carried out using peripheral blood. Receptor source: a young man with active or convalescent COVID-19. Both conserved end residues are trimmed from each CDR3. The order of the fields is clone size, V gene, CDR3 length, J gene, CDR3 protein. Clone size is given for some rows only: seen once, a few or many times, or a class if the clone is expanded.

>NA|TRBV5-1|13|TRBJ2-2
ASRSTGRNTGELF
>NA|TRBV29-1|12|TRBJ2-2
SVTRTESPGELF
>few|TRBV5-4|11|TRBJ2-1
ASSSWTAGRLF
>NA|TRBV19|12|TRBJ1-1
ASSMGQRNTEAF
>NA|TRBV19|13|TRBJ2-1
ASSIGTGVYNEQF
>NA|TRBV7-9|10|TRBJ1-2
ASSYPGKSYT
>NA|TRBV7-9|13|TRBJ2-2
ASRGRGRDTGELF
>NA|TRBV15|15|TRBJ2-7
ATSRGLAGTSSYEQY
>once|TRBV2|11|TRBJ1-2
ASSAEGLDGYT
>NA|TRBV6-5|14|TRBJ2-1
ASSYVGGGPYNEQF
>NA|TRBV9|15|TRBJ2-2
ASSVRSGLAGTGELF
>NA|TRBV19|16|TRBJ1-5
ASSILWTGFSIYQPQH
>NA|TRBV4-1|12|TRBJ2-2
ASRDRANTGELF
>NA|TRBV7-6|14|TRBJ2-7
ASSNTGGQGPYEQY
>NA|TRBV6-5|13|TRBJ2-3
ASSYGGGGTDTQY
>NA|TRBV6-5|13|TRBJ2-2
ASKVSGRNTGELF
>NA|TRBV5-1|11|TRBJ2-7
ASSVTRYYEQY
>NA|TRBV28|12|TRBJ1-5
ASRSTGGNQPQH
>once|TRBV11-2|13|TRBJ2-1
ASSALVHSYNEQF
>NA|TRBV12-3/TRBV12-4|11|TRBJ2-5
ASGTGTGETQY
>once|TRBV2|12|TRBJ1-2
ASYASGVAYGYT
>NA|TRBV18|12|TRBJ2-7
ASSTGTGGYEQY
>NA|TRBV28|13|TRBJ2-1
ASRSMGAHHNEQF
>NA|TRBV20-1|9|TRBJ1-2
SVKYGDGYT
>NA|TRBV6-5|9|TRBJ1-1
ASKQDTEAF
>NA|TRBV9|14|TRBJ2-1
ASSVGGTSGSVEQF
>NA|TRBV5-1|13|TRBJ2-2
ASSSGTVYTGELF
>NA|TRBV24-1|14|TRBJ2-3
ATSPSAGDYTDTQY
>NA|TRBV19|12|TRBJ2-1
ASSMQGGYNEQF
>NA|TRBV29-1|14|TRBJ2-1
STPGLAGGPRNEQF
>NA|TRBV24-1|12|TRBJ2-7
ATHLRHTVYEQY
>few|TRBV7-2|14|TRBJ1-5
ASSLGIGQLNQPQH
>NA|TRBV27|15|TRBJ1-4
ASRSWRITGPNEKLF
>NA|TRBV6-6|13|TRBJ2-1
ASSYHRDWKLVQF
>NA|TRBV6-5|12|TRBJ2-3
ASTLGGGTDTQY
>NA|TRBV6-5|12|TRBJ1-4
ASSQGLVRGKLF
>NA|TRBV28|12|TRBJ2-7
ASTVGTSVYEQY